Listed below are T cell receptor beta chains from one sample, sequenced in a study of Tregs in tolerant kidney transplant recipients. This table comes from immunoSEQ multiplex PCR, and its TCRdb copy is limited to in-frame clones, with some not included. The sample includes hundreds of thousands of clones, about 80% of them seen just once. Sequencing used CD4+ T cells from blood. Every receptor here comes from a human donor in good health. CDR3s leave out the opening cysteine and the closing phenylalanine or tryptophan. The D gene is left open where the match is weak.

cdr3_aa cdr3_length d_call v_call
ASSVRGTGRANEKLF 15 TRBD1 TRBV7-9
ASSYLAGVLNEQF 13 TRBD2 TRBV7-2
ASSPMGGYNEQF 12 . TRBV18
ASSLVIGQLNEKLF 14 . TRBV5-1
ASSTPLTGLYGYT 13 . TRBV6-5
ATSRDSGLLPWDTQY 15 . TRBV15
ASSFRGGNNQPQH 13 . TRBV2
ASSVESGYTEAF 12 . TRBV6-1
ATGGTLSNQPQH 12 TRBD1 TRBV6-1
ASSFGENTEAF 11 . TRBV11-3
AWIVEGGEQY 10 . TRBV30
ASSYSGRRATDTQY 14 . TRBV6-5
ASSIIRDVKNSPLH 14 . TRBV11-2
ASSPRRDEQF 10 . TRBV18
ASSSRYSNQPQH 12 . TRBV6-5
ASSRDRVNEQY 11 TRBD1 TRBV6-5
ASRATDPNQPQH 12 . TRBV19
ASSPLASGGPTTDTQY 16 TRBD2 TRBV18
ASSYSSDTQY 10 . TRBV6-5
ATSRDRSGYSGNTIY 15 . TRBV15
ASSANGRASYNEQF 14 TRBD2 TRBV2
ASRRPPPGAEAF 12 . TRBV6-5
ASSRTGNTEAF 11 . TRBV6-6
ASSPRTGLSGYT 12 TRBD1 TRBV11-1